This T cell receptor (beta chain) was sequenced for a study of response to subunit inactivated influenza vaccine. TCRdb passed the RT-PCR reads through MiXCR, listing each CDR3 protein once. The sample holds hundreds of thousands of distinct CDR3 sequences, around 20% seen once. Points from the study as a whole: Each seasonal influenza vaccination recruits few new T cells, the authors suggested.

The J segment lost 0 bases and the V segment lost 4 bases, leaving 13 bases of the junction unmatched. Per the germline V gene, CDR1 is SGHRS and CDR2 is YFSETQ. This CDR3 is built from 17 residues. As concerns this clonotype: Its antigen is unknown.

The source is a man aged 50 to 60 who received an inactivated influenza vaccine. The rearrangement links TRBV5-1 to TRBJ2-7, with 7 positions matching TRBD1. The sequencing here drew on PBMCs from blood, taken around 5 days after vaccination. CDR3 nucleotide sequence: TGCGCCAGCAGCACAGGACAGGATCCCAGAAGCTCCTACGAGCAGTACTTC. Protein: CASSTGQDPRSSYEQYF.